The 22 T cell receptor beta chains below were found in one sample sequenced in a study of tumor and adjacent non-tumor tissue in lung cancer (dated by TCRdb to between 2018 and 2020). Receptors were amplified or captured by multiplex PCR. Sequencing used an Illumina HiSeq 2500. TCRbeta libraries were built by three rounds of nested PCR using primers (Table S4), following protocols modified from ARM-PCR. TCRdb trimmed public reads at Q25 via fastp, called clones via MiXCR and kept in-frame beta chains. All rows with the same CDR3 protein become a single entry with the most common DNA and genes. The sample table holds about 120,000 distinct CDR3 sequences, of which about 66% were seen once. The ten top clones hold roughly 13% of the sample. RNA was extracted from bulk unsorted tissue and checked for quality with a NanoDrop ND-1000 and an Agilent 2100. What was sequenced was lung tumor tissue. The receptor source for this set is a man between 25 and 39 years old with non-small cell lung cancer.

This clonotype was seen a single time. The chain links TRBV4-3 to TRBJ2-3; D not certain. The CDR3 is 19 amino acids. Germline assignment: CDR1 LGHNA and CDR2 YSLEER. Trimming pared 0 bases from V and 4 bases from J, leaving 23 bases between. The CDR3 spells CASSQESPWRPMGADTQYF. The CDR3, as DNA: TGCGCCAGCAGCCAAGAATCTCCATGGAGACCTATGGGCGCAGATACGCAGTATTTT.

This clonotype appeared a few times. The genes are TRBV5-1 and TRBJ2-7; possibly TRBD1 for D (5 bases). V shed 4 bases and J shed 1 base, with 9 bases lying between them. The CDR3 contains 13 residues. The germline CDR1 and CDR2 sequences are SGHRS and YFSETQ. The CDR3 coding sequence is TGCGCCAGCAGCAGAACAGGTTCCTACGAGCAGTACTTC. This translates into CASSRTGSYEQYF.

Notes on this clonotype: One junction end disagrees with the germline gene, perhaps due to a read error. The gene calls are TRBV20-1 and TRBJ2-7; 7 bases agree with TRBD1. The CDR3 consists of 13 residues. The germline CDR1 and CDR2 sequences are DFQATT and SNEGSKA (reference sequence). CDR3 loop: CSVMDRKPYDQYF. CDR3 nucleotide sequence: TGCAGTGTAATGGACAGGAAGCCCTACGACCAGTACTTC.

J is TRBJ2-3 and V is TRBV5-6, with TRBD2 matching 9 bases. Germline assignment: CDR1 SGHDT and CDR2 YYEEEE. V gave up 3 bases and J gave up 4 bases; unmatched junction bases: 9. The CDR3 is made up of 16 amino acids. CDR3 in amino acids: CASSSLGLAEPDTQYF. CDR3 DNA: TGTGCCAGCAGCTCCCTGGGACTAGCAGAGCCAGATACGCAGTATTTT.

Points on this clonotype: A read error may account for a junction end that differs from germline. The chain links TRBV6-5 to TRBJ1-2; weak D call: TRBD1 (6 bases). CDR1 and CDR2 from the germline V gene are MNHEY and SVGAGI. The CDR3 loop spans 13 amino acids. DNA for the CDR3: TGTGTCAGCAGACCTACCGAGACAGGTGGCTACACCTTC. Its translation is CVSRPTETGGYTF.

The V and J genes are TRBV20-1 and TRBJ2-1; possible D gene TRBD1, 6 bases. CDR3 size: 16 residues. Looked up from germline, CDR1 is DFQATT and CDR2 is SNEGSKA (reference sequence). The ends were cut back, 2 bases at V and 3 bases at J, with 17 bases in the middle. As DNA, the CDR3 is TGCAGTGCTAGATATCAAGAGGCAGGGGACTACAATGAGCAGTTCTTC. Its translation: CSARYQEAGDYNEQFF.

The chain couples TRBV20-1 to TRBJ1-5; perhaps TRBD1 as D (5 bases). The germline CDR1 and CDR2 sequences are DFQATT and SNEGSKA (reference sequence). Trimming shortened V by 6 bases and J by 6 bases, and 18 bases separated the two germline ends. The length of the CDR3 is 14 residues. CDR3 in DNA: TGCAGTGCCCGAGACAGTTGGGGCAGTCAGCCCCAGCATTTT. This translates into CSARDSWGSQPQHF.

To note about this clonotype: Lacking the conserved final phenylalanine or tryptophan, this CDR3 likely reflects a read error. Here the CDR3 DNA reads TGTGCCAGCAGTTTGGGGCTGCCCCCCTGGGAGCAGTACTTA. Translating gives CASSLGLPPWEQYL. The gene calls are TRBV12-3 or TRBV12-4 and TRBJ2-7, with a possible D match to TRBD1 (5 bases). The V and J ends lost 3 bases and 7 bases respectively, with 16 bases between them. This CDR3 is 14 amino acids long.

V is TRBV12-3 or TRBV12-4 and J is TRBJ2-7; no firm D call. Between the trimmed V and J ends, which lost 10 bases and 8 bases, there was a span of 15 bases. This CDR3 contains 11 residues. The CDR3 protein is CATSGRYKQYF. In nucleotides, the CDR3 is TGTGCCACCTCGGGCCGGTACAAGCAGTACTTC.

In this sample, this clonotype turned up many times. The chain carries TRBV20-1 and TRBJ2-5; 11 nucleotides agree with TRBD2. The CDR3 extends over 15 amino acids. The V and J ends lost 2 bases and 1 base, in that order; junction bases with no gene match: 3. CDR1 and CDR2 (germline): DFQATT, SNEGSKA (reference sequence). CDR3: CSARILAGGQETQYF. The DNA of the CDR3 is TGCAGTGCTAGAATTCTAGCGGGGGGCCAAGAGACCCAGTACTTC.

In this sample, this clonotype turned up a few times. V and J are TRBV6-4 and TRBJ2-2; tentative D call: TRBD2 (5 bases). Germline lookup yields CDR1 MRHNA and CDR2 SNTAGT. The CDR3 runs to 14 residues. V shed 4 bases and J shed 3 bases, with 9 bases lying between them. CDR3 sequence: CASSASSHTGELFF. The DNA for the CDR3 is TGTGCCAGCAGTGCTAGCAGCCACACCGGGGAGCTGTTTTTT.

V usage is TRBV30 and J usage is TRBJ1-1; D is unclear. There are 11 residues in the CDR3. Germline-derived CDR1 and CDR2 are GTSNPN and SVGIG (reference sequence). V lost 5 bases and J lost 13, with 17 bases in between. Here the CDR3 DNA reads TGTGCCTGGGGAGTCGGAGGTGAAAGTTTCTTT. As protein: CAWGVGGESFF.

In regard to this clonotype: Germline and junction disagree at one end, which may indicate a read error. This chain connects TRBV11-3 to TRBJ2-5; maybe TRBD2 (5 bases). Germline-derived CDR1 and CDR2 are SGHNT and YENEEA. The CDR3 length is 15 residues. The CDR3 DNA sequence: TGTGCCAGCAGCATAGAAGCGGAAGGGCAAGAGAACCAGTACTTC. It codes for CASSIEAEGQENQYF. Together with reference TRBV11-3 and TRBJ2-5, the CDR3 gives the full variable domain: EAGVVQSPRYKIIEKKQPVAFWCNPISGHNTLYWYLQNLGQGPELLIRYENEEAVDDSQLPKDRFSAERLKGVDSTLKIQPAELGDSAVYLCASSIEAEGQENQYFGPGTRLLVL.

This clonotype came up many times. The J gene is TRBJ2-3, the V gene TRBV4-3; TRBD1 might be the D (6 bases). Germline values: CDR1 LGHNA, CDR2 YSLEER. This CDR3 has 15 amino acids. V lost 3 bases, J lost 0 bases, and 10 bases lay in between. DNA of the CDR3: TGCGCCAGCAGCCACTGCAGGGGTAGCACAGATACGCAGTATTTT. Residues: CASSHCRGSTDTQYF.

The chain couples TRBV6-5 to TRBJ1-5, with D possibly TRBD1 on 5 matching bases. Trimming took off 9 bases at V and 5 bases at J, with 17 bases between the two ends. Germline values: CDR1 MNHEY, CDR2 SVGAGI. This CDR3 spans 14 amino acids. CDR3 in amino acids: CASTREGKDQPQHF. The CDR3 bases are TGTGCCAGTACCAGGGAGGGGAAGGATCAGCCCCAGCATTTT.

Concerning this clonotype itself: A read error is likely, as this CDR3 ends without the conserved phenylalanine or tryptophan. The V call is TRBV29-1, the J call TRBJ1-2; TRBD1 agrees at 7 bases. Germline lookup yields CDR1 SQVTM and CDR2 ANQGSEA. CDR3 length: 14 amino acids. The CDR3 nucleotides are TGCAGCGTGGGACAGACAATCAGGGGCTATGACTACACCCTC. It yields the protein CSVGQTIRGYDYTL.

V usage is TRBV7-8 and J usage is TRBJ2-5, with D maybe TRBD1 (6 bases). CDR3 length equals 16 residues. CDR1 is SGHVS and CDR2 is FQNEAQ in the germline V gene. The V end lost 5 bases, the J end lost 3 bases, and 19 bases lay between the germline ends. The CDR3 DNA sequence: TGTGCCAGCAGCCCACGTGTAGGGGGTGCGGAAGAGACCCAGTACTTC. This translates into CASSPRVGGAEETQYF.

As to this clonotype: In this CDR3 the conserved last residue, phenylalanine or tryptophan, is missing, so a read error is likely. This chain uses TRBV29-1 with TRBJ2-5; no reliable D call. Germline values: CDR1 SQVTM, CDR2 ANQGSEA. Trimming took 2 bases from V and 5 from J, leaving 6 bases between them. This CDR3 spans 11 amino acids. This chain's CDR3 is CSVELLETQYY. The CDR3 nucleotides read TGCAGCGTTGAATTGTTGGAGACCCAGTACTAC.

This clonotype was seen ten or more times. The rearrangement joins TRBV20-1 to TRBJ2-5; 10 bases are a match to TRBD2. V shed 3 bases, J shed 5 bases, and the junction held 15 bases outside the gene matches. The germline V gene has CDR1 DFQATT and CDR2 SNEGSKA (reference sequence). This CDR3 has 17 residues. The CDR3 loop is CSARVVAGGITPETQYF. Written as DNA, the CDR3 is TGCAGTGCTAGGGTAGTAGCGGGGGGAATTACTCCGGAGACCCAGTACTTC.

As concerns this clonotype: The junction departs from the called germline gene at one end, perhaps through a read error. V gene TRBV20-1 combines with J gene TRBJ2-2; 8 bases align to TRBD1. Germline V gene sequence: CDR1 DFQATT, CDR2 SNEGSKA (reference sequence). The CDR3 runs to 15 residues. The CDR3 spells CSASGQGANTGEPFF. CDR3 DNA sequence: TGCAGTGCTAGTGGGCAGGGGGCGAACACCGGGGAGCCGTTTTTT.

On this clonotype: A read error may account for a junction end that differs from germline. The CDR3 reads CASNTGSGVNVLTF. The CDR3 DNA follows: TGTGCCAGCAATACAGGGTCTGGGGTCAACGTCCTGACTTTC. V and J are TRBV6-2 or TRBV6-3 and TRBJ2-6, with TRBD1 as a possible D gene (6 bases). The CDR3 sequence is 14 residues long. The V gene's germline CDR1 is MNHEY and CDR2 SVGEGT.

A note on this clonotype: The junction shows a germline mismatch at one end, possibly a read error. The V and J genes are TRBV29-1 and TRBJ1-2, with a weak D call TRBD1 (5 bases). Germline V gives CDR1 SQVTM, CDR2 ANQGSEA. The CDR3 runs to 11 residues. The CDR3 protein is CSVEKDIRHTF. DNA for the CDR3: TGTAGCGTTGAGAAGGACATCCGCCACACCTTC. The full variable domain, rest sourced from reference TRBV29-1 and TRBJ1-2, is SAVISQKPSRDICQRGTSLTIQCQVDSQVTMMFWYRQQPGQSLTLIATANQGSEATYESGFVIDKFPISRPNLTFSTLTVSNMSPEDSSIYLCSVEKDIRHTFGSGTRLTVV.